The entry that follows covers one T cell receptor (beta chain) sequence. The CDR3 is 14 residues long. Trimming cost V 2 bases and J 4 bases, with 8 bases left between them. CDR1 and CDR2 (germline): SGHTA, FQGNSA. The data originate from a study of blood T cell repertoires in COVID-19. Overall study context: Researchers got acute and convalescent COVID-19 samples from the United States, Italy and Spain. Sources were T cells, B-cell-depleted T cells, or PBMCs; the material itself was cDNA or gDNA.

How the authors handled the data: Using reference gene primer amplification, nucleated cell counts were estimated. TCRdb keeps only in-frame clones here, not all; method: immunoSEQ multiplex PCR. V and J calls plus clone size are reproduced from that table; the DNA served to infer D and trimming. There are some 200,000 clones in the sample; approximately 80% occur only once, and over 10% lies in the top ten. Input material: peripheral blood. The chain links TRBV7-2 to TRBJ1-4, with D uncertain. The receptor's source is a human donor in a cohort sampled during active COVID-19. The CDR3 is CASSLIGNNEKLFF. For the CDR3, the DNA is TGTGCCAGCAGCTTAATTGGCAATAATGAAAAACTGTTTTTT.